This T cell receptor beta chain was profiled in a study of OX40 agonist ivuxolimab in advanced cancers. Clones were sequenced by immunoSEQ multiplex PCR, and TCRdb holds only the in-frame ones, with some missing. The sample lists about 60,000 clones, over 75% occurring once. Study outcomes and limitations: At doses 0.1 to 3.0 mg/kg, CD4+ and CD8+ clones expanded.

Note on this clone: Its target is not known.

Sampling times: baseline, cycle 4 day 1, cycle 7 day 1. The CDR3 extends over 17 amino acids. Trimming shortened V by 7 bases and J by 1 base, and 21 bases separated the two germline ends. From germline, CDR1 is ENHRY and CDR2 SYGVKD. The V call is TRBV10-3, the J call TRBJ2-3, with D unclear. The sample was CD4+ or CD8+ T cells sorted from blood, taken in a trial of the OX40 agonist ivuxolimab. The sequence was obtained from an adult with an advanced solid tumor such as melanoma, head and neck, liver or kidney cancer. CDR3 DNA: TGTGCCATCACCCCTGGGGTTATTCGGTCTGGCACAGATACGCAGTATTTT. Its translation: CAITPGVIRSGTDTQYF.